Shown below are 18 T cell receptor beta chains from a single sample sequenced in a study of lymphopenia after photon versus proton radiotherapy. TCRdb keeps only in-frame clones here, not all; method: immunoSEQ multiplex PCR. The repertoire includes approximately 160,000 clones, 88% of them detected once, and approximately 4.8% sits in the top ten. The material was peripheral blood, obtained from a patient treated with photon-based radiotherapy. These receptors all stem from a man aged 50-60 years with gastric cancer.

This chain links TRBV5-1 with TRBJ2-5; D possibly uses TRBD1 or TRBD2 (5 bases each). Germline CDR1 and CDR2: SGHRS and YFSETQ. Trimming left V 4 bases short and J 8 bases short, with 18 bases between. There are 14 residues in the CDR3. This CDR3 is CASSAPGTAVTQYF. CDR3 coding DNA: TGCGCCAGCAGCGCGCCCGGGACGGCAGTCACCCAGTACTTC.

The V call is TRBV13, the J call TRBJ1-1, with D possibly matching TRBD1 (6 bases). This CDR3 spans 15 amino acids. Germline CDR1 reads PRHDT; CDR2 reads FYEKMQ (reference sequence). Trimming removed 0 bases from V and 5 bases from J, with 13 bases in between. For the CDR3, the DNA is TGTGCCAGCAGCTTAGGCCGGGGGCGCGGAACTGAAGCTTTCTTT. Protein sequence: CASSLGRGRGTEAFF.

The CDR3 spells CASSQDANPGTSASETQYF. CDR3 DNA sequence: TGTGCCAGCAGCCAAGACGCAAACCCCGGGACTAGCGCATCAGAGACCCAGTACTTC. The rearrangement uses TRBV4-2 and TRBJ2-5, with 10 bases matching TRBD2. V gave up 0 bases and J gave up 4 bases; unmatched junction bases: 14. The CDR3 covers 19 residues. The germline V gene has CDR1 LGHNA and CDR2 YNFKEQ.

The chain has TRBV7-9 and TRBJ1-6; D unresolved. The CDR3 contains 14 residues. V gave up 5 bases and J gave up 15 bases, with 20 bases separating them. Germline assignment: CDR1 SEHNR and CDR2 FQNEAQ (reference sequence). The CDR3 DNA reads TGTGCCAGCAGCCCACTTCCTGCGGCAGTGGGCCTCCACTTT. This sequence encodes CASSPLPAAVGLHF. Filled out from reference TRBV7-9 and TRBJ1-6, the complete variable domain reads DTGVSQNPRHKITKRGQNVTFRCDPISEHNRLYWYRQTLGQGPEFLTYFQNEAQLEKSRLLSDRFSAERPKGSFSTLEIQRTEQGDSAMYLCASSPLPAAVGLHFGNGTRLTVT.

J is TRBJ1-2 and V is TRBV11-2, with 7 bases that match TRBD1. The CDR3 has 15 residues. Germline lookup yields CDR1 SGHAT and CDR2 FQNNGV. Trimming at V came to 5 bases and at J to 0 bases, leaving 6 bases not matched to a gene. CDR3 DNA sequence: TGTGCCAGCAGCGGGTGGGACAGCTCTAACTATGGCTACACCTTC. As protein: CASSGWDSSNYGYTF.

The chain links TRBV11-2 to TRBJ2-3, with TRBD2 identical over 10 bases. V lost 5 bases to trimming and J lost 5 bases; unmatched junction nucleotides: 7. The germline CDR1 and CDR2 sequences are SGHAT and FQNNGV. The CDR3 covers 15 residues. For the CDR3, the DNA is TGTGCCAGCAGCACCCTAGCGGGAGCGGTAGATACGCAGTATTTT. Encoded protein: CASSTLAGAVDTQYF.

V and J are TRBV28 and TRBJ1-2, with TRBD1 matching 8 bases. CDR1 MDHEN and CDR2 SYDVKM come from the germline V gene. The CDR3 has 14 amino acids. The ends lost 5 bases at V and 10 bases at J; junction bases unmatched: 12. The CDR3 is CASSPYGTGFVYTF. CDR3 DNA sequence: TGTGCCAGCAGTCCTTACGGGACAGGCTTCGTCTACACCTTC.

The chain recombines TRBV29-1 with TRBJ1-2; maybe TRBD1 (6 bases). Germline lookup yields CDR1 SQVTM and CDR2 ANQGSEA. The germline V and J ends were trimmed by 5 bases and 6 bases, with 16 bases remaining between them. CDR3 length: 13 residues. The CDR3, as DNA: TGCAGCGTTAATACCAGGGGTGGAGATGGCTACACCTTC. Residues: CSVNTRGGDGYTF. Supplemented by reference TRBV29-1 and TRBJ1-2, the full variable domain reads SAVISQKPSRDICQRGTSLTIQCQVDSQVTMMFWYRQQPGQSLTLIATANQGSEATYESGFVIDKFPISRPNLTFSTLTVSNMSPEDSSIYLCSVNTRGGDGYTFGSGTRLTVV.

J is TRBJ2-7 and V is TRBV10-3; D is unclear. Germline CDR1 reads ENHRY; CDR2 reads SYGVKD. The CDR3 sequence is 12 residues long. The V end lost 2 bases, the J end lost 4 bases, and 6 bases lay between the germline ends. In DNA, the CDR3 is TGTGCCATCAGTGAGAGGGTTTACGAGCAGTACTTC. Protein product: CAISERVYEQYF.

The rearrangement uses TRBV2 and TRBJ1-5, with TRBD1 matching over 8 bases. CDR1 and CDR2 from the germline V gene are SNHLY and FYNNEI. The CDR3 has 14 residues. With V trimmed by 6 bases and J by 6 bases, 7 bases remained unmatched. Written as DNA, the CDR3 is TGTGCCAGCAGGCCGGGACAGGTTAGTCAGCCCCAGCATTTT. This translates into CASRPGQVSQPQHF.

The rearrangement links TRBV2 to TRBJ1-1, with D possibly being TRBD1 (5 bases). CDR1 and CDR2 from the germline V gene are SNHLY and FYNNEI. This CDR3 region has 14 residues. The V gene lost 6 bases and the J gene lost 11 bases, with 22 bases spanning the gap. The CDR3 coding sequence is TGTGCCAGCAGGGGGGAAGGGGCCGCCGGTAGGGCTTTCTTT. Translating gives CASRGEGAAGRAFF.

This chain uses TRBV5-8 with TRBJ1-2; D not certain. Germline lookup yields CDR1 SGHTS and CDR2 YDEGEE. This CDR3 has 15 amino acids. Between the trimmed V and J ends, which lost 4 bases and 5 bases, there was a span of 18 bases. The CDR3 DNA is TGTGCCAGCAGCCTCTCCGGGAGGAGAGCTTATGGCTACACCTTC. It encodes CASSLSGRRAYGYTF.

The genes are TRBV9 and TRBJ2-7, with TRBD2 matching 12 bases. V shed 3 bases, J shed 1 base, and the junction held 2 bases outside the gene matches. Germline-derived CDR1 and CDR2 are SGDLS and YYNGEE. The CDR3 covers 15 residues. The CDR3 reads CASSATSGRSYEQYF. In nucleotides, the CDR3 is TGTGCCAGCAGCGCCACTAGCGGGAGGTCCTACGAGCAGTACTTC.

V and J are TRBV7-9 and TRBJ2-1, with 11 bases lining up with TRBD2. J gave up 0 bases and V 1 base, and 2 bases lay outside the gene matches. The CDR3 consists of 17 residues. The V gene's germline CDR1 is SEHNR and CDR2 FQNEAQ (reference sequence). The CDR3 sequence: CASSLGLAGSSYNEQFF. As DNA, the CDR3 is TGTGCCAGCAGCTTAGGACTAGCGGGAAGCTCCTACAATGAGCAGTTCTTC.

This clone was counted between two and nine times. V usage is TRBV6-5 and J usage is TRBJ2-7; 8 nucleotides align to TRBD2. Unmatched junction bases numbered 7, after V lost 6 bases and J lost 6 bases. CDR1 is MNHEY and CDR2 is SVGAGI in the germline V gene. The CDR3 is made up of 13 amino acids. CDR3 sequence reads: CASRLAGIREQYF. DNA of the CDR3: TGTGCCAGCAGATTAGCGGGAATACGCGAGCAGTACTTC.

The chain couples TRBV7-2 to TRBJ1-1; D is unresolved. There are 13 residues in the CDR3. The V gene's germline CDR1 is SGHTA and CDR2 FQGNSA. V gave up 7 bases and J gave up 1 base, with 10 bases separating them. The CDR3 is CASTGMANTEAFF. The CDR3 DNA follows: TGTGCCAGCACCGGGATGGCGAACACTGAAGCTTTCTTT.

The J gene is TRBJ2-2, the V gene TRBV5-1, with 7 nucleotides matching TRBD1. Trimming cost V 4 bases and J 4 bases; bases outside gene matches: 4. Germline CDR1 is SGHRS and CDR2 is YFSETQ. The CDR3 consists of 14 residues. The CDR3 is CASSPQGVTGELFF. In nucleotides, the CDR3 is TGCGCCAGCAGCCCCCAGGGGGTCACCGGGGAGCTGTTTTTT.

The chain recombines TRBV19 with TRBJ1-2; 11 nucleotides align to TRBD1. Trimming cost V 3 bases and J 8 bases; bases outside gene matches: 8. CDR3 length: 15 amino acids. Germline V gene lookup returns CDR1 LNHDA and CDR2 SQIVND (reference sequence). For the CDR3, the DNA is TGTGCCAGTAGTATTAGTGGACAGGGGGCGTTCGGCTACACCTTC. Its translation is CASSISGQGAFGYTF.